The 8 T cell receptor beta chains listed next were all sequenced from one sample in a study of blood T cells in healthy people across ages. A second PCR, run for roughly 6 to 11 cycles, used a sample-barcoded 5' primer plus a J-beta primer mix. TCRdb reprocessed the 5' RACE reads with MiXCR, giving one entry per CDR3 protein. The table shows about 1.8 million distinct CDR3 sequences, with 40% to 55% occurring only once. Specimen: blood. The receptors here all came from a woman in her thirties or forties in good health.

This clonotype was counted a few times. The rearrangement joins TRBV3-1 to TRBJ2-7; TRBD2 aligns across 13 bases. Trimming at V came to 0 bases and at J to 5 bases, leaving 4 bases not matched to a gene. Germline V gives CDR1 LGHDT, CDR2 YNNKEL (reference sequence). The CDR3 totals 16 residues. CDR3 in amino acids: CASSQEGLAGAHEQYF. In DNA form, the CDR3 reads TGTGCCAGCAGCCAAGAAGGACTAGCGGGGGCCCACGAGCAGTACTTC.

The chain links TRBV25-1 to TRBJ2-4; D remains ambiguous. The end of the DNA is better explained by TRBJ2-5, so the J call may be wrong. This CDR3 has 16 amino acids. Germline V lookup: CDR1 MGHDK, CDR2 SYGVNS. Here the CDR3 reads CASSEYSGYGQETQYF. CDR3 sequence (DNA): TGTGCCAGCAGTGAATATTCGGGCTACGGGCAAGAGACCCAGTACTTC.

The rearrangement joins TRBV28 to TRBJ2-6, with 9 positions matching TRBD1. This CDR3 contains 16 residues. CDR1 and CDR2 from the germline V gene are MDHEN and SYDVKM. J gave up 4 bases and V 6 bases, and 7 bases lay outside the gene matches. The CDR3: CASSLQGALGANVLTF. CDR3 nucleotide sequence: TGTGCCAGCAGCCTACAGGGGGCTTTGGGGGCCAACGTCCTGACTTTC.

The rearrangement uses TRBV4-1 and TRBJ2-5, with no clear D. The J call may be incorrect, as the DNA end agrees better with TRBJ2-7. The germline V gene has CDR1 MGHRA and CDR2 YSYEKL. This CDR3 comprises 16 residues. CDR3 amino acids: CASSQDHNIPLYEQYF. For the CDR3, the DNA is TGCGCCAGCAGCCAAGATCATAACATCCCCCTCTACGAGCAGTACTTC.

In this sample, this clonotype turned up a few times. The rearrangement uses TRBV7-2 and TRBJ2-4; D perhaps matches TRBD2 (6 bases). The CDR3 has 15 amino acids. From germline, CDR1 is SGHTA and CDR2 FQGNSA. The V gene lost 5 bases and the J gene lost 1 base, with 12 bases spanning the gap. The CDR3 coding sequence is TGTGCCAGCAGCCTCTCCGGGACTGCCAAAAACATTCAGTACTTC. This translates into CASSLSGTAKNIQYF.

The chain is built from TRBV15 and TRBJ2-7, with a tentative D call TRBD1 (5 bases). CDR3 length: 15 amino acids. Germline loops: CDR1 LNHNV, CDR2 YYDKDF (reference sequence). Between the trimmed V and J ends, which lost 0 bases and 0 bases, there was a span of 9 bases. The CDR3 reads CATSREGPLSYEQYF. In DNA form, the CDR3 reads TGTGCCACCAGCAGAGAGGGGCCTCTCTCCTACGAGCAGTACTTC. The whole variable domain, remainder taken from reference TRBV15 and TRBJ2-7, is DAMVIQNPRYQVTQFGKPVTLSCSQTLNHNVMYWYQQKSSQAPKLLFHYYDKDFNNEADTPDNFQSRRPNTSFCFLDIRSPGLGDTAMYLCATSREGPLSYEQYFGPGTRLTVT.

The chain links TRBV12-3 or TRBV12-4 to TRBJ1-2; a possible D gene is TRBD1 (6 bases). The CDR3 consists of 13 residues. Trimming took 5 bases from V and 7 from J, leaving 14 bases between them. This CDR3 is CASSVGAGFGYTF. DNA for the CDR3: TGTGCCAGCAGTGTGGGGGCAGGGTTTGGCTACACCTTC.

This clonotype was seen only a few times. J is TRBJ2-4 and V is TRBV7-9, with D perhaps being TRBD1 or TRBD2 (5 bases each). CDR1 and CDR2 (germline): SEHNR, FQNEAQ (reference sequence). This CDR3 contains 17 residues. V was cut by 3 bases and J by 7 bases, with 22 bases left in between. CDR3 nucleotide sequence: TGTGCCAGCAGCTTGAGGGGAACCCCTAGCCAAGGGAACATTCAGTACTTC. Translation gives CASSLRGTPSQGNIQYF.